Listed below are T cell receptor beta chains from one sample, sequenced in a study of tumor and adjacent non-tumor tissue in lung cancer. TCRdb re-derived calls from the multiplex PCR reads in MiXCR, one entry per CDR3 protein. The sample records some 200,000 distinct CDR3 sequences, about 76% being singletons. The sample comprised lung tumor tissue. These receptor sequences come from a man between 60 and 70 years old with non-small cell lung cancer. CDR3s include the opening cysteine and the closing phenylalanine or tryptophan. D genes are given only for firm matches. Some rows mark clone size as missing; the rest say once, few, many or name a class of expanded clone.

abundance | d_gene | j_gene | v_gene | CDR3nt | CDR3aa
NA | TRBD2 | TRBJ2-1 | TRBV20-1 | TGCGGTGCTACCCCGACTCGCGGGAGGGCCAGAGATGAGCAGTTATTC | CGATPTRGRARDEQLF
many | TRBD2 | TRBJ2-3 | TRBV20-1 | TGCAGTGCTGAAGAGATAGGGACTAGCGGGAGTGCAGATACGCAGTATTTT | CSAEEIGTSGSADTQYF
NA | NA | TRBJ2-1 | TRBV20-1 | TGCAGTGCTAGAGGGGGGCACACTGAGCAGTTCTTC | CSARGGHTEQFF
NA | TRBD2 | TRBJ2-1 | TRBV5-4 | TGTGCCAGCGGAAAGGGAGGTACTAGCGGGGGGCCCCCCTACAATGAGCAGTTCTTC | CASGKGGTSGGPPYNEQFF
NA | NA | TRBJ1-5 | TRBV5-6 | TGTGCCAGTATCTTCGGGACTACCGTTAGCAATCAGCCCCAGCATTTT | CASIFGTTVSNQPQHF
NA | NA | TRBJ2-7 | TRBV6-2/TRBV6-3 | TGTACCAACAGTTACAGGTCTGGGTCTGTGGATTACGAGCAGTACTTC | CTNSYRSGSVDYEQYF
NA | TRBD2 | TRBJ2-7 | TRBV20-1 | TGCAGTGCTATTCCAACTAGCGGGTTGACCTACAAGCAGTACTTC | CSAIPTSGLTYKQYF
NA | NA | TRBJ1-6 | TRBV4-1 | TGCGCCAGCAGCCAAGATGAGGGGAGGGTCGATTCAGCCCTCCACTTT | CASSQDEGRVDSALHF
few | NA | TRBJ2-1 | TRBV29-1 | TGCAGCGCGGGACGGAGATACAATGAGCAGTTCTTC | CSAGRRYNEQFF
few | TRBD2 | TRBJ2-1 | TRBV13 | TGTGCCAGCAGCCCCCGAGGACTAGCGGTCTTC | CASSPRGLAVF
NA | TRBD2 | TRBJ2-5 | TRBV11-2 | TGTGCCAGCAGCTTAGGAAGCATAGCGGGGGGTCGACAAGAGACCCAGTACTTC | CASSLGSIAGGRQETQYF
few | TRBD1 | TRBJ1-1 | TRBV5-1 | TGCGCCAGCAGCTTGGGACAGGGGAAAATGAACACTGAAGCTTTCTTT | CASSLGQGKMNTEAFF
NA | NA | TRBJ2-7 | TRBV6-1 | TGTGCCGGCAGTAATTCGGCGGGGAGCTCCTACGAGCAGTACTTC | CAGSNSAGSSYEQYF
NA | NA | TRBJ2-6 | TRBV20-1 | TGCAGTGCTAGATACAACCCTGGGGCCAACGTCCGGACTTTC | CSARYNPGANVRTF
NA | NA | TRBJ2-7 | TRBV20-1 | TGCTGTGCATGGACAGCCTATTACGATCAGTACTTC | CCAWTAYYDQYF
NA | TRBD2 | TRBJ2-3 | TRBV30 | TGTGCCAGGACCTTGACTAGCGTTACAGATACGCAGTATTTT | CARTLTSVTDTQYF
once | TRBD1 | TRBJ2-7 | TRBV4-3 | TGCGCCAGCAGTCAACGGGACAGGGGGGACGAGGAGTACTTC | CASSQRDRGDEEYF
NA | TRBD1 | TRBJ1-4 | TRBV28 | TGTGCCGGCGGTGACCCGGGACAGGGACGCTTAAAACTGTTTTTT | CAGGDPGQGRLKLFF
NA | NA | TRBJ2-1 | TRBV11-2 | TGTGCCAGCAGCTTAGAATGGCGTTCTTCCTACAATGAGCAGTTCTTC | CASSLEWRSSYNEQFF
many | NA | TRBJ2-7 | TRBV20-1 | TGCAGTGCTAGATATTCGCGGAGCTACGAGCAGTACTTC | CSARYSRSYEQYF
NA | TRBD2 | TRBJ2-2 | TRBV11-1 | TGTGCCAGCAGCTCTAGCGGGACAAAGACCGGGGAGCTGTTTTTT | CASSSSGTKTGELFF
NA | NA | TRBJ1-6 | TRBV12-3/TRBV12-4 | TGTGCCAGCACCAAATATGGGGTGGGAAATTCACCCCTCCACTTT | CASTKYGVGNSPLHF
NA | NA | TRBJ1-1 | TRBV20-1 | TGCAGTGCTAGAGATGGAGGTAAGGGGGGCGATGAAGCTTTCTTT | CSARDGGKGGDEAFF
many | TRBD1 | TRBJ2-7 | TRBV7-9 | TGTGCCAGCAGCTTAGCGGGGGACAGTCCCTACGAGCAGTACTTC | CASSLAGDSPYEQYF
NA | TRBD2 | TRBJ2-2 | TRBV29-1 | TGCAGCGCCGTGGGGCTGACTAGCGGGATAAACACCGGGGATCTGTTTTTT | CSAVGLTSGINTGDLFF
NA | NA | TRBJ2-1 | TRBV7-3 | TGTGCCAGCAGCTTAAGGGGACCGGGACCCCGGGGCTACAATGAGCAGTTCTTC | CASSLRGPGPRGYNEQFF
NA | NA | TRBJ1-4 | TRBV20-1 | TGCAGTGCTAGAGATAGGGTAAATAATGAAAAACTGTTTTTT | CSARDRVNNEKLFF
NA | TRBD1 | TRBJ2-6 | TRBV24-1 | TGTGCCACCAGTGACTTAAATTCCGGGACAGGGACTGGGGCCAACGTCCTGACTTTC | CATSDLNSGTGTGANVLTF
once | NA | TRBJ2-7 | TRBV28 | TGTGCCAGCAGTTTTCTCCGGGACCCCTACGAGCAGTACTTC | CASSFLRDPYEQYF
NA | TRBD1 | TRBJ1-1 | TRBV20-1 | TGCACTGCTAGAGATTTTTCGACAGGGAGTGAAGCTGAAGCTTTCTTT | CTARDFSTGSEAEAFF
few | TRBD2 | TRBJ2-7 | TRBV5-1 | TGCGCCAGCAGCTTACTAGCGGGATCCTCCTACGAGCAGTACTTC | CASSLLAGSSYEQYF
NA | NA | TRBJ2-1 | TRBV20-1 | TGCAGTGCCCAAGGGTATGGGGGGGCCCTTTTCGGCTTATTC | CSAQGYGGALFGLF
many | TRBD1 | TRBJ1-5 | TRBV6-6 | TGTGCCAGCAGGCCGGGACAGGGACTACGTAATCAGCCCCAGCATTTT | CASRPGQGLRNQPQHF
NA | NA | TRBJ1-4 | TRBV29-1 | TGCATCGTACTACGGGAAGCAAAACTGTTTTTT | CIVLREAKLFF
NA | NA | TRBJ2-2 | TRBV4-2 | TGTGCCAGCAGCCAAGTAGAATCAGGGGAGCTGTTTTTT | CASSQVESGELFF
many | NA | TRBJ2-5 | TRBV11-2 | TGTGCCAGCAGCTTCCAACCTCAAGAGACCCAGTACTTC | CASSFQPQETQYF
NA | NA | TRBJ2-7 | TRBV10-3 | TGTGCCATCAGTGTGCAGGGGATCTACGAGCAGTACTTC | CAISVQGIYEQYF
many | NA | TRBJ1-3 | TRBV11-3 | TGTGCCAGCAGCTTGTTGGGGGCCGGTGGAAACACCATATATTTT | CASSLLGAGGNTIYF
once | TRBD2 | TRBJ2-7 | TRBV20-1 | TGCAGTGCCCTACTAGCGGGGGCCCCATATGAGGAGTACTTC | CSALLAGAPYEEYF
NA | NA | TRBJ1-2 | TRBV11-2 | TGTGTCAGCTCCGAGATCCTATATGGCTACACCTTC | CVSSEILYGYTF
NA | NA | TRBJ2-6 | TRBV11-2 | TGTGCTAGTAGCTTAGTTCCAAAGGACAGTCCCTCTGGGGCCAACGTCCTGACTTTC | CASSLVPKDSPSGANVLTF
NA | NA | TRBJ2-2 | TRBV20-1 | TGCAGTGTTAGCCGACAGATTAACACCGGGGAGCTGTTTTTT | CSVSRQINTGELFF
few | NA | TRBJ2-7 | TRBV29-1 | TGCAGCGTGGTACAGGGCGTCTACGAACAGTGCTTC | CSVVQGVYEQCF
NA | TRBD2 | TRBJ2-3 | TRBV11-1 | TGTGACAGCAGTCCGGGACCAGCGGGATCAGATACGCCGTATTTT | CDSSPGPAGSDTPYF
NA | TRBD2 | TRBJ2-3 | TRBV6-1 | TGTGCAAGCAGGCCGGGTGGCGGGAGGACAGATACGCAGTATTTT | CASRPGGGRTDTQYF
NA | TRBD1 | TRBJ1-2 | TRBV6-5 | TGTGCCAGCAGTTCGGGACAGGGCTACTATGGCTACACCTTC | CASSSGQGYYGYTF
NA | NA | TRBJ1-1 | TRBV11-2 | TGTGCCAGCAGATTCGGTCAGGGGAGCACTGAAGCTTTCTTT | CASRFGQGSTEAFF
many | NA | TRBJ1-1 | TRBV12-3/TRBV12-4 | TGTGCCAGCAGTTCCCAGGGGTTCTCTGAAGCTTTCTTT | CASSSQGFSEAFF
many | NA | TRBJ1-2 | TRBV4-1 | TGCGCCAGCAGCCAAGGGCAGGGATATGGCTACACCTTC | CASSQGQGYGYTF
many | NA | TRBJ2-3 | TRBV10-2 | TGCGCCAGCAGTGAGTTGGCAGCAACGTATTTT | CASSELAATYF
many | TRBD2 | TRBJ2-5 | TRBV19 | TGTGCCAGTAGTCCCTTAGCGGGAGGGTTGGAGACCCAGTACTTC | CASSPLAGGLETQYF
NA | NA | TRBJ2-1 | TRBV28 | TGTGCCAGCAGTTTTGCAGGGGGGGACAATGTGCAGTTCTTC | CASSFAGGDNVQFF